This T cell receptor (beta chain) was sequenced for a study of cytomegalovirus exposure and HLA in healthy donors. Overall study results and limits: Roughly even sequencing depth across donors was the assumption behind the presence/absence analyses. It was reported that the classifier diagnosed cytomegalovirus status with high specificity and sensitivity in both the original and validation cohorts. Productive rates of about 87% or about 30% were seen for most TCR beta V segments in an earlier analysis.

J was trimmed by 4 bases and V by 1 base; bases with no gene match: 2. The CDR3 has 15 amino acids. The germline gives CDR1 SGHDT, CDR2 YYEEEE. With regard to this clone: Its specificity is not known.

Primers for the PCR totalled 60 Vbeta and 13 Jbeta. Libraries were prepared by immunoSEQ multiplex PCR; TCRdb keeps only in-frame clonotypes and omits some of them. The sample lists over 100,000 clones, over 65% seen once, with about 8.3% in the top ten. The sequenced sample consisted of PBMCs. The sequence derives from a woman in her thirties or forties in good health and CMV-seropositive. The genes are TRBV5-6 and TRBJ2-5; 12 bases align to TRBD2. In nucleotides, the CDR3 is TGTGCCAGCAGCTTGCGACTAGCGGGGGCAGAGACCCAGTACTTC. It is translated as CASSLRLAGAETQYF.